This is a list of T cell receptor beta chains from one sample in a study of T-cell reconstitution after alpha-beta-depleted transplantation in children. TCRdb reprocessed the PCR reads via MiXCR and lists one record per CDR3 protein. The table has 25,000 to 35,000 distinct CDR3 sequences, over 6.5% seen once. The sample in question was peripheral blood, obtained 60 days after TCRalphabeta/CD19-depleted stem cell transplant. The receptors here all came from a child younger than two who had a stem cell transplant for acute myeloid leukemia, so the T cells may come from the graft donor. Each CDR3 is given with its conserved first and last residue.

len: 12; v_gene: TRBV29-1; CDR3aa: CSVENGEGELFF
len: 14; v_gene: TRBV10-3; CDR3aa: CATEATSGRDTQYF
len: 14; v_gene: TRBV20-1; CDR3aa: CSARLAGGHYEQYF
len: 16; v_gene: TRBV20-1; CDR3aa: CSARVPAGGPGNEQFF
len: 14; v_gene: TRBV6-5; CDR3aa: CASSLDRATGELFF
len: 13; v_gene: TRBV29-1; CDR3aa: CSVRTGSSYEQYF
len: 17; v_gene: TRBV28; CDR3aa: CASRFRDRGRGNYGYTF
len: 14; v_gene: TRBV29-1; CDR3aa: CSVDGLAGGETQYF
len: 14; v_gene: TRBV7-9; CDR3aa: CASSLEQWKYGYTF
len: 14; v_gene: TRBV7-7; CDR3aa: CASAPEGRAYEQYF
len: 12; v_gene: TRBV30; CDR3aa: CAWSPVVETQYF
len: 11; v_gene: TRBV20-1; CDR3aa: CSADKTDTQYF
len: 15; v_gene: TRBV29-1; CDR3aa: CSVEDQAGGPYEQYF
len: 12; v_gene: TRBV7-9; CDR3aa: CASSLAPEAQYF
len: 16; v_gene: TRBV28; CDR3aa: CASSSSRLAGGYEQYF
len: 16; v_gene: TRBV6-5; CDR3aa: CASSSQTSGAYNEQFF
len: 12; v_gene: TRBV14; CDR3aa: CASSQGRNTQYF
len: 14; v_gene: TRBV12-3/TRBV12-4; CDR3aa: CVSGLAGDKETQYF
len: 15; v_gene: TRBV4-1; CDR3aa: CASSQGLPPYNEQFF
len: 14; v_gene: TRBV7-9; CDR3aa: CASSGSGQNYGYTF
len: 14; v_gene: TRBV12-3/TRBV12-4; CDR3aa: CASRPQVYNSPLHF
len: 15; v_gene: TRBV12-3/TRBV12-4; CDR3aa: CASSLGAVRGNTIYF
len: 14; v_gene: TRBV13; CDR3aa: CASSRGRGGYEQYF
len: 17; v_gene: TRBV7-8; CDR3aa: CASSLPATSGHQETQYF
len: 15; v_gene: TRBV18; CDR3aa: CASSPTRGEGHEQYF
len: 17; v_gene: TRBV7-7; CDR3aa: CASSSVAEDRVVHEQYF
len: 13; v_gene: TRBV27; CDR3aa: CASRYSDKYEQYF
len: 15; v_gene: TRBV19; CDR3aa: CASSIIKGSNQPQHF
len: 19; v_gene: TRBV4-3; CDR3aa: CASSQDYSETSAVGYEQYF
len: 14; v_gene: TRBV12-3/TRBV12-4; CDR3aa: CASSPGQGASEQYF